These 22 T cell receptor beta chains share one sample of origin, sequenced in a study of Graves' ophthalmopathy and Graves' hyperthyroidism. RNA transcripts served as template for amplifying TCR beta CDR3 sequences. First-round RT-PCR used HTBI primers; second-round multiplex PCR followed. Using its own MiXCR run on the multiplex PCR reads, TCRdb lists one record per CDR3 protein. The data contain approximately 41,000 distinct CDR3 sequences, over 40% of them singletons. Sequenced input: peripheral blood. These receptor sequences come from an adult man with Graves' ophthalmopathy.

The CDR3 loop reads CATSGKDRGPPGTEQFF. CDR3 bases: TGTGCCACCAGTGGGAAGGACAGGGGGCCGCCGGGGACTGAGCAGTTCTTC. The chain joins TRBV24-1 to TRBJ2-1; 11 bases agree with TRBD1. Germline V gene lookup returns CDR1 KGHDR and CDR2 SFDVKD. V was clipped by 5 bases and J by 9 bases; unmatched bases: 14. The CDR3 covers 17 residues.

V and J are TRBV7-9 and TRBJ1-4, with 9 bases identical to TRBD1. The junction had 7 bases not matched to a gene; V was cut back by 3 bases and J by 8 bases. CDR3 length: 15 residues. Germline assignment: CDR1 SEHNR and CDR2 FQNEAQ (reference sequence). Here the CDR3 DNA reads TGTGCCAGCAGCTTCGAGGGGACAGGGTTGGAAAAACTGTTTTTT. Translating it yields CASSFEGTGLEKLFF.

The sample holds many counts of this clonotype. The chain employs TRBV4-2 and TRBJ2-3, with no clear D. Germline CDR1 LGHNA, CDR2 YNFKEQ. Trimming pared 0 bases from V and 8 bases from J, leaving 9 bases between. This CDR3 spans 13 amino acids. CDR3 bases: TGTGCCAGCAGCCAAGATCCCGTGCCTACGCAGTATTTT. It encodes CASSQDPVPTQYF.

The table lists this clonotype with many counts. CDR3 residues: CASSHKDSNQPQHF. In DNA form, the CDR3 reads TGTGCCAGCAGCCACAAGGACAGCAATCAGCCCCAGCATTTT. V is TRBV12-1 and J is TRBJ1-5. TRBV12-1 is shown as a pseudogene. This CDR3 spans 14 amino acids.

There are many counts of this clonotype. For the CDR3, the DNA is TGTGCCAGCAGCCCCGGGTCCGGGGACAATCAGCCCCAGCATTTT. It yields the protein CASSPGSGDNQPQHF. The genes are TRBV7-2 and TRBJ1-5; D is undetermined. Germline values: CDR1 SGHTA, CDR2 FQGNSA. CDR3 length: 15 residues. Trimming took 5 bases from V and 3 from J, leaving 14 bases between them. Filled out from reference TRBV7-2 and TRBJ1-5, the complete variable domain reads GAGVSQSPSNKVTEKGKDVELRCDPISGHTALYWYRQSLGQGLEFLIYFQGNSAPDKSGLPSDRFSAERTGGSVSTLTIQRTQQEDSAVYLCASSPGSGDNQPQHFGDGTRLSIL.

This clonotype came up many times. V and J are TRBV15 and TRBJ1-4; possible D gene TRBD1, 5 bases. Germline V gene data show CDR1 as LNHNV and CDR2 as YYDKDF (reference sequence). The CDR3 has 16 residues. Between the trimmed V and J ends, which lost 5 bases and 8 bases, there was a span of 21 bases. DNA of the CDR3: TGTGCCACCAGCCAGGCCTCGGGGGGTCAAAGGGAAAAACTGTTTTTT. Translating gives CATSQASGGQREKLFF.

In the case of this clonotype: A read error may produce the germline difference seen at one junction end. The chain employs TRBV19 and TRBJ1-4; the D is unclear. This CDR3 comprises 12 residues. Germline V gene data show CDR1 as LNHDA and CDR2 as SQIVND (reference sequence). The CDR3 loop reads CASSQSCGELFF. Written as DNA, the CDR3 is TGTGCCAGTAGTCAAAGCTGTGGGGAACTGTTCTTT.

The chain employs TRBV28 and TRBJ1-2, with 7 nucleotides matching TRBD1. This CDR3 has 16 amino acids. Germline CDR1 is MDHEN and CDR2 is SYDVKM. V gave up 3 bases and J gave up 4 bases; unmatched junction bases: 11. The CDR3 here is CASSFSSGTAGYGYTF. DNA for the CDR3: TGTGCCAGCAGTTTCTCCTCCGGGACAGCCGGCTATGGCTACACCTTC.

The CDR3 region is CASSFSGSTDNEQFF. DNA for the CDR3: TGTGCCAGCAGTTTCAGCGGGTCCACCGACAATGAGCAGTTCTTC. The chain is built from TRBV12-3 or TRBV12-4 and TRBJ2-1; D possibly corresponds to TRBD2 (6 bases). The CDR3 loop spans 15 amino acids. The ends were cut back, 3 bases at V and 5 bases at J, with 14 bases in the middle.

In regard to this clonotype: A much larger clone sits a single nucleotide away, making a read error possible. V and J are TRBV9 and TRBJ2-1; 9 bases are shared with TRBD2. CDR3 length equals 18 residues. Per germline, CDR1 SGDLS and CDR2 YYNGEE. Trimming removed 4 bases from V and 4 bases from J; junction bases left unmatched: 15. The CDR3 nucleotides read TGTGCCAGCAGCACGGGGGGGGGCGGGGGGGCCGGATACAATGAGCAGTTCTTC. It specifies CASSTGGGGGAGYNEQFF.

The chain employs TRBV7-2 and TRBJ1-4; maybe TRBD1 (5 bases). Trimming removed 1 base from V and 0 bases from J, with 9 bases in between. There are 16 residues in the CDR3. Germline CDR1 reads SGHTA; CDR2 reads FQGNSA. In DNA, the CDR3 is TGTGCCAGCAGCTTAGGCGGGGGAACAACTAATGAAAAACTGTTTTTT. Translating it yields CASSLGGGTTNEKLFF.

This chain links TRBV2 with TRBJ1-2; 7 bases line up with TRBD1. The junction had 7 bases not matched to a gene; V was cut back by 3 bases and J by 3 bases. CDR1 is SNHLY and CDR2 is FYNNEI in the germline V gene. The CDR3 consists of 15 residues. CDR3 in amino acids: CASSDGTDVDYGYTF. In DNA form, the CDR3 reads TGTGCCAGCAGTGACGGGACAGATGTCGACTATGGCTACACCTTC.

This clonotype appeared many times. One base away lies a much larger clone, so this may be a sequencing read error. The chain combines TRBV20-1 with TRBJ2-3, with D tentatively TRBD1 or TRBD2 (6 bases each). V lost 3 bases and J 9 bases, leaving 22 bases between the germline ends. From germline, CDR1 is DFQATT and CDR2 SNEGSKA (reference sequence). The CDR3 consists of 15 residues. The CDR3 DNA is TGCAGTGCTAGGCAAGGGCGGAATACGGGGGCCACGCAGTATTTT. This gives the protein CSARQGRNTGATQYF.

V and J are TRBV7-3 and TRBJ1-2, with D perhaps matching TRBD1 (6 bases). CDR1 is SGHTA and CDR2 is FQGTGA in the germline V gene. The CDR3 consists of 19 residues. Trimming removed 1 base at V and 0 bases at J, with 21 bases between. The CDR3 region has the DNA TGTGCCAGCAGCTTAATGCCGGGACACCAGGAGTGGGCTAACTATGGCTACACCTTC. It yields the protein CASSLMPGHQEWANYGYTF.

In its sample, this clonotype was seen many times. The J gene is TRBJ1-5, the V gene TRBV20-1; 9 bases align to TRBD1. The germline V gene encodes CDR1 DFQATT and CDR2 SNEGSKA (reference sequence). The CDR3 extends over 14 amino acids. The V gene end was trimmed by 5 bases and the J gene end by 3 bases; junction bases not matched to a gene: 5. CDR3 loop: CSAPGTGNNQPQHF. In nucleotides, the CDR3 is TGCAGTGCTCCCGGGACAGGGAACAATCAGCCCCAGCATTTT.

The genes are TRBV20-1 and TRBJ1-6; D is undetermined. V was shortened by 6 bases and J by 0 bases, with 9 bases between the two germline ends. This CDR3 region has 14 residues. Germline V gene sequence: CDR1 DFQATT, CDR2 SNEGSKA (reference sequence). This CDR3 reads CSAHPSSYNSPLHF. CDR3 in DNA: TGCAGTGCCCACCCGAGCTCCTATAATTCACCCCTCCACTTT.

This clonotype came up many times. The CDR3 spells CASSLGQLGSPLHF. CDR3 sequence (DNA): TGTGCCAGCAGTTTAGGTCAGCTAGGGTCACCCCTCCACTTT. The chain employs TRBV12-3 or TRBV12-4 and TRBJ1-6; D gene uncertain. Trimming took 1 base from V and 10 from J, leaving 11 bases between them. The CDR3 is 14 residues long.

The chain carries TRBV7-2 and TRBJ2-1; the match to TRBD2 covers 7 bases. V shed 1 base and J 0 bases; nucleotides not matched to a gene: 3. Germline CDR1 and CDR2: SGHTA and FQGNSA. The CDR3 consists of 16 residues. The CDR3 nucleotides are TGTGCCAGCAGCTTAGTGGGCGGGAGCTCCTACAATGAGCAGTTCTTC. As protein: CASSLVGGSSYNEQFF.

The rearrangement uses TRBV11-3 and TRBJ2-2, with 7 bases lining up with TRBD1. V gave up 5 bases and J gave up 3 bases; unmatched junction bases: 9. Germline V gene data show CDR1 as SGHNT and CDR2 as YENEEA. This CDR3 comprises 16 residues. The DNA for the CDR3 is TGTGCCAGCAGCCCCCGTGGGCAGGGGGACACCGGGGAGCTGTTTTTT. Amino acids: CASSPRGQGDTGELFF.

This clonotype was detected only a few times. The J gene is TRBJ1-5, the V gene TRBV25-1; a weak D match, TRBD1 (6 bases). Trimming left V 8 bases short and J 7 bases short, with 18 bases between. Germline CDR1 is MGHDK and CDR2 is SYGVNS. This CDR3 is 14 amino acids long. CDR3 nucleotide sequence: TGTGCCAGCGAAGCCCACGGGGGGGGCCAGCCCCAGCATTTT. The encoded protein is CASEAHGGGQPQHF.

CDR3 DNA: TGCAGTGCCAGCGGCTTAGAATGGTCCACGCAGTATTTT. This translates into CSASGLEWSTQYF. This sequence joins TRBV20-1 and TRBJ2-3, with a tentative D call TRBD2 (5 bases). Trimming cost V 6 bases and J 9 bases, with 19 bases left between them. Germline lookup yields CDR1 DFQATT and CDR2 SNEGSKA (reference sequence). CDR3 length equals 13 residues.

This clonotype has a single count. The rearrangement uses TRBV20-1 and TRBJ2-1, with D unclear. The CDR3 has 14 residues. V dropped 1 base and J dropped 8 bases, with 15 bases sitting between them. Germline V gives CDR1 DFQATT, CDR2 SNEGSKA (reference sequence). The CDR3, as DNA: TGCAGTGCTAGAGCATCCAACCCCAGGTATGAGCAGTTCTTC. Translating it yields CSARASNPRYEQFF.